The clone carrying this TCR beta chain was seen a single time. Its target is unknown. This record comes from a study of post-analysis software for immune sequencing data. Study-wide background: There were relapsing-remitting, secondary progressive and progressive-relapsing multiple sclerosis among the disease courses included.

Points from the study as a whole: Strong co-clustering by F measure was evident for samples that had been prepared in the same batch. The normalized Chao1 diversity of multiple sclerosis patients was significantly lower than that of controls. Five or six TRBV segments, TRBV5-6, TRBV5-1 and TRBV20-1 among them, were found more frequent in patients than controls.

The CDR3 totals 13 residues. Trimming shortened V by 6 bases and J by 11 bases, and 14 bases separated the two germline ends. Presence of unique molecular identifiers characterized the TCR beta cDNA libraries. T cells, roughly 1 to 10 million of them, yielded a few hundred thousand cDNA molecules. TCRdb used MiXCR to reprocess the PCR reads, holding one entry per CDR3 protein. In the table there are approximately 730,000 distinct CDR3 sequences, around 46% of which are singletons. The sequencing input was blood. The source is a girl between 5 and 17 years old with multiple sclerosis. The J gene is TRBJ1-6, the V gene TRBV12-3 or TRBV12-4; no clear D gene. The CDR3: CASSTPGGPPLHF. The CDR3 DNA is TGTGCCAGCAGCACCCCGGGCGGACCACCCCTCCACTTT.